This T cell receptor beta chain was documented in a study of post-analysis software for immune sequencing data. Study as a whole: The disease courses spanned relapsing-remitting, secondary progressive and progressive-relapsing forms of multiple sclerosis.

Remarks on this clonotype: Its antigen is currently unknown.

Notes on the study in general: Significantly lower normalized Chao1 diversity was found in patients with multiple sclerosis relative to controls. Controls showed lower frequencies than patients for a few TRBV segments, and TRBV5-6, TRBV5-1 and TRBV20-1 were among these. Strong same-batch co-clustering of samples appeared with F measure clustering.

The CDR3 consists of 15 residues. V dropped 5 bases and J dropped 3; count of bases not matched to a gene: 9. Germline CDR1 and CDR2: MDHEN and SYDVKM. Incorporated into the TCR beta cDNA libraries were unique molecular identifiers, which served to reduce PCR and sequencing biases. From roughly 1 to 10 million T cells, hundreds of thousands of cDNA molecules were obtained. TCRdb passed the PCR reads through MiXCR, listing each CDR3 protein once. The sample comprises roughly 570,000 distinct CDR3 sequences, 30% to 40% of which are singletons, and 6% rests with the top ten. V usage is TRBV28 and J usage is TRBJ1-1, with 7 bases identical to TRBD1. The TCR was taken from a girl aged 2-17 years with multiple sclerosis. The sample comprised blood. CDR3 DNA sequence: TGTGCCAGCAGTACTACGACAGGGAGGGACACTGAAGCTTTCTTT. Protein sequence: CASSTTTGRDTEAFF.